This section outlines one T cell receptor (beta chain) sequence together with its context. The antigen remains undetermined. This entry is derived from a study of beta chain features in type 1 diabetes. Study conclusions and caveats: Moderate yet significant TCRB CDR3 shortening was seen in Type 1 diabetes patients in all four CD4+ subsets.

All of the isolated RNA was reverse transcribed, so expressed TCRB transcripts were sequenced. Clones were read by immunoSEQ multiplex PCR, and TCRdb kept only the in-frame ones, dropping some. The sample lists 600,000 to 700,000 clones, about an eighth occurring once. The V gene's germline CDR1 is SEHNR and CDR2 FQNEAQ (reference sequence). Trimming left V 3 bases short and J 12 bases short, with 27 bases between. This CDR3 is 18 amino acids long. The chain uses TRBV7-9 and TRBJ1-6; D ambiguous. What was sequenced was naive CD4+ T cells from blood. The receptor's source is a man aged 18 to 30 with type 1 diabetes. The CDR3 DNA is TGTGCCAGCAGCTTGGACGATGGACCGGGCTGGAGGATGAGACCCCTCCACTTT. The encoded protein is CASSLDDGPGWRMRPLHF.